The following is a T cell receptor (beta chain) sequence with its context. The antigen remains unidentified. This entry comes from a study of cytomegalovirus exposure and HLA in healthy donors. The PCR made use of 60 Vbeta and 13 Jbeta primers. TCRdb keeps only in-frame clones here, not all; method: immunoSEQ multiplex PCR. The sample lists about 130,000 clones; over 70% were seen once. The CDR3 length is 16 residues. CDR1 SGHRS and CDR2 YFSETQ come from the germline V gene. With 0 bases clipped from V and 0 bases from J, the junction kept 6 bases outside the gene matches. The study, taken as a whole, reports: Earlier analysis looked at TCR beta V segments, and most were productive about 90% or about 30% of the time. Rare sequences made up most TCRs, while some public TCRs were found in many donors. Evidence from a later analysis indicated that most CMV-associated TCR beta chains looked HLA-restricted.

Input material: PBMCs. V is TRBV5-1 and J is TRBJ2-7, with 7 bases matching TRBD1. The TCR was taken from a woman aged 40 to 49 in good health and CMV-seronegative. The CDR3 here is CASSLVGTAVSYEQYF. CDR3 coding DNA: TGCGCCAGCAGCTTGGTTGGGACAGCCGTCTCCTACGAGCAGTACTTC.